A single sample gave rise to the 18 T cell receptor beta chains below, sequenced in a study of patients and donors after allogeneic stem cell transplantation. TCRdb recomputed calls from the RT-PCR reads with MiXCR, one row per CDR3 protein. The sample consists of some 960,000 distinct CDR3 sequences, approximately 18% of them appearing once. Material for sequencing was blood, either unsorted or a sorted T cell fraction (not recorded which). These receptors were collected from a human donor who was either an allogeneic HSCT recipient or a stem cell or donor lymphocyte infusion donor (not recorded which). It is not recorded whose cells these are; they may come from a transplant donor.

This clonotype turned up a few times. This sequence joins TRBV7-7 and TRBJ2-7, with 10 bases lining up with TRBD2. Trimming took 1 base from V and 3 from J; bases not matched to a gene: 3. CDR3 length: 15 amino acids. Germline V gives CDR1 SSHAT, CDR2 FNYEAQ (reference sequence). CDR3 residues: CASSLVAGGVYEQYF. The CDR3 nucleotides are TGTGCCAGCAGCTTAGTAGCGGGAGGCGTCTACGAGCAGTACTTC.

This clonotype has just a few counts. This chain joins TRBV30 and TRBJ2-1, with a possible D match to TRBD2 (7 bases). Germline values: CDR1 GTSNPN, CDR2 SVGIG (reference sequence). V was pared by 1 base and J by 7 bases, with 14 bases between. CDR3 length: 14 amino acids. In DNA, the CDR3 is TGTGCCTGGAGTGCAGCCCGGGGGGCGAATGAGCAGTTCTTC. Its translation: CAWSAARGANEQFF.

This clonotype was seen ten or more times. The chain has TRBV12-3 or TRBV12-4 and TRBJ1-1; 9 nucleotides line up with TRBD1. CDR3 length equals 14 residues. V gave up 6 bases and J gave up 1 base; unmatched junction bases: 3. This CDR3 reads CASRAGQGNTEAFF. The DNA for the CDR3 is TGTGCCAGCAGGGCGGGACAGGGGAACACTGAAGCTTTCTTT.

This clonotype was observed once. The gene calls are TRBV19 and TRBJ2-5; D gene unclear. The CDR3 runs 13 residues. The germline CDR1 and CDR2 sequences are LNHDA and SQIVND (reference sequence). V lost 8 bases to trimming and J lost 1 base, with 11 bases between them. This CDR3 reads CASCNDCQETQYF. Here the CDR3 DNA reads TGTGCCAGTTGTAATGACTGCCAAGAGACCCAGTACTTC.

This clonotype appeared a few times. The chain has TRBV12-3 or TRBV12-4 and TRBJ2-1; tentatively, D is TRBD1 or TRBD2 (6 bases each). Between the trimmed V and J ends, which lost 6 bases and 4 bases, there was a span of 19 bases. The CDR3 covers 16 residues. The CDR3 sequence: CASRRLVRGRYNEQFF. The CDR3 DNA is TGTGCCAGCAGGAGGTTAGTCCGGGGGCGTTACAATGAGCAGTTCTTC.

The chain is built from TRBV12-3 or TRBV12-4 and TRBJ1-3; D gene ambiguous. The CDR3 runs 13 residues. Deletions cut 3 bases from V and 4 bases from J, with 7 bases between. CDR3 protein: CASSLQAGNTIYF. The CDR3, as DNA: TGTGCCAGCAGTTTGCAAGCGGGAAACACCATATATTTT.

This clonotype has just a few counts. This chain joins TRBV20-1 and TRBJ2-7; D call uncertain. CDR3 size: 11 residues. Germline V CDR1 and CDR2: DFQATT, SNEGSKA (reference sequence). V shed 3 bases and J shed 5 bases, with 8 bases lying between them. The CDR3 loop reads CSASPEDEQYF. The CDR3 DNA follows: TGCAGTGCTAGCCCCGAGGACGAGCAGTACTTC.

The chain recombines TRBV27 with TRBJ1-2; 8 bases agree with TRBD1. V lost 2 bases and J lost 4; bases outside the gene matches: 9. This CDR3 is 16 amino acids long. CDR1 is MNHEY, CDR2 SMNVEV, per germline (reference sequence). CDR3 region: CASSLTRDRNAYGYTF. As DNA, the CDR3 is TGTGCCAGCAGTTTAACCCGGGACAGGAACGCCTATGGCTACACCTTC.

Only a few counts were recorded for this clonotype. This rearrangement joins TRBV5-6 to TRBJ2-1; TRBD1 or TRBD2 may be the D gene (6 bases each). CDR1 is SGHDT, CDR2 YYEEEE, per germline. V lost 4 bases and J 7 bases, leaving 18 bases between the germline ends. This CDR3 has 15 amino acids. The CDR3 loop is CASSSRGLAGNEQFF. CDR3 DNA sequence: TGTGCCAGCAGCAGTCGGGGGCTAGCTGGGAATGAGCAGTTCTTC.

CDR3 DNA sequence: TGCAGTGCTAGACGGACTAACAATGAGCAGTTCTTC. It yields the protein CSARRTNNEQFF. V usage is TRBV20-1 and J usage is TRBJ2-1, with a weak D call TRBD2 (6 bases). Trimming took off 2 bases at V and 5 bases at J, with 7 bases between the two ends. Germline assignment: CDR1 DFQATT and CDR2 SNEGSKA (reference sequence). The CDR3 is 12 amino acids.

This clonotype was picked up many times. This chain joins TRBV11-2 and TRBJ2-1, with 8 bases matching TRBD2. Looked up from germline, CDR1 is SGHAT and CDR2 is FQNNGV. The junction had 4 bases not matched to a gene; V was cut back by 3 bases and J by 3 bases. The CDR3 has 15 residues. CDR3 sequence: CASSFVREVYNEQFF. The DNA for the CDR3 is TGTGCCAGCAGCTTCGTGCGGGAGGTCTACAATGAGCAGTTCTTC.

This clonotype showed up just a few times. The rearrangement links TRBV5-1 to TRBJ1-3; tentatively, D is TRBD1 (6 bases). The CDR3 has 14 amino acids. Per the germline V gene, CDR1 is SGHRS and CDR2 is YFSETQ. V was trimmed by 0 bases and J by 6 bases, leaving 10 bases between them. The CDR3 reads CASSLVQGSNTIYF. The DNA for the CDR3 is TGCGCCAGCAGCTTGGTTCAGGGGTCAAACACCATATATTTT. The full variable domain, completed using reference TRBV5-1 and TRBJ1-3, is KAGVTQTPRYLIKTRGQQVTLSCSPISGHRSVSWYQQTPGQGLQFLFEYFSETQRNKGNFPGRFSGRQFSNSRSEMNVSTLELGDSALYLCASSLVQGSNTIYFGEGSWLTVV.

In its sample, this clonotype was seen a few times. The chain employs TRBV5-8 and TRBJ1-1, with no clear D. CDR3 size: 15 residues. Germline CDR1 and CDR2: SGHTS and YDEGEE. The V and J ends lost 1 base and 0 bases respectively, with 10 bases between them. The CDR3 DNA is TGTGCCAGCAGCTTGTTAGCGGTCCTGAACACTGAAGCTTTCTTT. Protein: CASSLLAVLNTEAFF.

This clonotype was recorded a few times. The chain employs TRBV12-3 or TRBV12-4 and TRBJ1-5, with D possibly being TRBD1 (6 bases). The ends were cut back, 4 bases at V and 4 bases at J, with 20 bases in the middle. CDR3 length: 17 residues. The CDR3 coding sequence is TGTGCCAGCAGTTCCGACGCCGGCGCTAGGGGGAATCAGCCCCAGCATTTT. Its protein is CASSSDAGARGNQPQHF.

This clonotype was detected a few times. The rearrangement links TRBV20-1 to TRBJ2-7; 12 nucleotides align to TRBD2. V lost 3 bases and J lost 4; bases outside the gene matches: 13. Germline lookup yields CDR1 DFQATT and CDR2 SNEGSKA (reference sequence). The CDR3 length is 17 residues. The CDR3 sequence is CSASSSHLGTSGYEQYF. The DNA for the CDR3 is TGCAGTGCTAGCTCTTCTCATCTGGGGACTAGCGGGTACGAGCAGTACTTC.

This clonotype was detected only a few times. CDR3 DNA sequence: TGTGCCAGCAGTTTAGCGGTATATGGGGTTTGGGGCAATCAGCCCCAGCATTTT. This sequence encodes CASSLAVYGVWGNQPQHF. The rearrangement links TRBV12-3 or TRBV12-4 to TRBJ1-5; D unresolved. The CDR3 sequence is 18 residues long. The V gene lost 0 bases and the J gene lost 2 bases, with 17 bases spanning the gap.

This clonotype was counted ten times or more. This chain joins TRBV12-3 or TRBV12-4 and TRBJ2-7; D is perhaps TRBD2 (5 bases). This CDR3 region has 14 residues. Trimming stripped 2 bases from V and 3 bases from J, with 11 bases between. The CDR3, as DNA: TGTGCCAGCAGTTTATTTGGACTTAACTACGAGCAGTACTTC. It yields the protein CASSLFGLNYEQYF.

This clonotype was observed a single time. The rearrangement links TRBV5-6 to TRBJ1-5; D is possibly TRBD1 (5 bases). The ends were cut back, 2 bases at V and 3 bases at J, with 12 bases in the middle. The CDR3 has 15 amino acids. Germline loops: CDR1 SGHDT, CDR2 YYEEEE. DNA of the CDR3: TGTGCCAGCAGCTTTGGGGACGCGACCAATCAGCCCCAGCATTTT. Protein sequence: CASSFGDATNQPQHF.